Listed below are T cell receptor beta chains from one sample, sequenced in a study of T cells in Graves' hyperthyroidism and ophthalmopathy. TCRdb passed the multiplex PCR reads through MiXCR, listing each CDR3 protein once. There are 250,000 to 300,000 distinct CDR3 sequences in the sample; 13% to 15% occur only once, and 30% lies in the top ten. The sample comprised blood. The receptors were gathered from a woman aged 45-65 years with Graves' hyperthyroidism that later progressed to Graves' ophthalmopathy. Each CDR3 is given with its conserved first and last residue.

j_call v_call cdr3_aa
TRBJ1-1 TRBV27 CASSGWGAMGAFF
TRBJ2-1 TRBV4-1 CASSQTGGALGRNEQFF
TRBJ2-3 TRBV19 CASSAQLAGALDTQYF
TRBJ1-5 TRBV28 CASSPLLWAYSNQPQHF
TRBJ2-3 TRBV15 CATSRREAVPTTDTQYF
TRBJ2-7 TRBV6-1 CASSHRQGKVHEQYF
TRBJ1-1 TRBV7-8 CASSFIITGAGKNTEAFF
TRBJ2-2 TRBV20-1 CSAGRALTGELFF
TRBJ2-7 TRBV9 CASSVGGQTSNEQYF
TRBJ2-1 TRBV24-1 CATSGRGSSYNEQFF
TRBJ1-2 TRBV7-3 CASSEGQGELYGYTF
TRBJ1-4 TRBV20-1 CSASERTHEKLFF
TRBJ2-2 TRBV3-1 CASSQDQGIGLFF
TRBJ1-5 TRBV12-3/TRBV12-4 CASSLQDYQPQHF
TRBJ1-3 TRBV6-6 CASSYSSRGANSGNTIYF
TRBJ1-1 TRBV27 CASTGGQTNTEAFF
TRBJ2-1 TRBV28 CASSSASGRVGEQFF
TRBJ1-1 TRBV28 CASSLSQGSSEAFF
TRBJ1-1 TRBV27 CASSFGTNTEAFF
TRBJ2-1 TRBV27 CASSLVSGRRNEQFF
TRBJ2-5 TRBV11-2 CASSLDAEDRGSEETQYF
TRBJ2-1 TRBV10-1 CASSEQGADEQFF
TRBJ2-3 TRBV6-1 CASRPSGSLADTQYF
TRBJ2-1 TRBV7-8 CASSPGLAATYSYNEQFF
TRBJ2-1 TRBV25-1 CASSDTRSYNEQFF
TRBJ2-3 TRBV11-1 CASSPGTSGSWTDTQYF
TRBJ1-1 TRBV19 CATDDRSTEAFF
TRBJ2-1 TRBV5-1 CASSPMGSGRAYEQFF
TRBJ2-1 TRBV7-2 CASSFPTLSGRLDNEQFF
TRBJ2-5 TRBV11-2 CASSNTPGLLGETQYF
TRBJ2-2 TRBV29-1 CSVGQGDTGELFF
TRBJ2-7 TRBV20-1 CSATPPGVHYEQYF
TRBJ2-3 TRBV18 CASSPTEQDTQYF
TRBJ2-3 TRBV6-1 CASSQQGTPPDTQYF
TRBJ1-4 TRBV11-2 CASSLDLGQAAEKLFF
TRBJ1-2 TRBV20-1 CSARGLGIPYGYTF
TRBJ2-7 TRBV2 CASSRKTYEQYF
TRBJ2-3 TRBV10-3 CAISGQGGADTQYF
TRBJ2-7 TRBV20-1 CSASRGLADEQYF
TRBJ1-2 TRBV3-1 CASSHRQGGSGYTF
TRBJ1-5 TRBV28 CASSPRDRGLGIRQPQHF
TRBJ2-7 TRBV2 CASNGGTGGFEQYF
TRBJ2-5 TRBV3-1 CASSPFEETQYF
TRBJ2-2 TRBV28 CASSLFYLWGQGNSGELFF
TRBJ1-1 TRBV20-1 CSAPDRRNTEAFF
TRBJ1-2 TRBV6-1 CASHGTGNYGYTF
TRBJ2-1 TRBV29-1 CSVRGEGLNSYNEQFF
TRBJ2-7 TRBV7-9 CASSGTGTVSYEQYF
TRBJ2-2 TRBV25-1 CASSVGSATGELFF
TRBJ1-2 TRBV14 CASSPGTGDWGYTF
TRBJ2-1 TRBV28 CASSSGDGVPGEQFF
TRBJ2-1 TRBV9 CASSVAGSEGDEQFF
TRBJ2-7 TRBV11-2 CASSQRRVGYEQYF